Below, 4 T cell receptor beta chains from the same sample are listed, as sequenced in a study of Ad26.COV2.S vaccination and SARS-CoV-2 variants. Stated treatment: 15 to 20 received Ad26.COV2.S at low or high dose, single or two shots; about 5 received placebo; per-sample allocation not given. Material that was analyzed had been drawn on day 63 after the first vaccine or placebo injection. Here immunoSEQ multiplex PCR was the method, and the copy in TCRdb shows in-frame clones only, minus some. This table has 330,000 or so clones, under 90% appearing once. Sequences were derived from peripheral blood, sampled in a trial of Ad26.COV2.S vaccine versus placebo. The receptors were gathered from a person between 18 and 65 years old who received the Ad26.COV2.S COVID-19 vaccine or a placebo.

This chain uses TRBV15 with TRBJ1-2; D gene uncertain. V shed 0 bases and J shed 6 bases, with 11 bases lying between them. This CDR3 region has 14 residues. Germline values: CDR1 LNHNV, CDR2 YYDKDF (reference sequence). CDR3 DNA sequence: TGTGCCACCAGCAGAGAGGGGTTTACGGATGGCTACACCTTC. Its protein product is CATSREGFTDGYTF.

This sequence joins TRBV5-6 and TRBJ2-7, with unresolved D. This CDR3 is 14 amino acids long. With 5 bases removed from V and 4 bases from J, the gap between germline ends came to 16 bases. CDR1 SGHDT and CDR2 YYEEEE come from the germline V gene. The chain's CDR3 is CASRPQPLNYEQYV. The DNA of the CDR3 is TGTGCCAGCAGACCCCAACCTTTAAATTACGAGCAGTACGTC.

The chain employs TRBV4-2 and TRBJ1-1; D call uncertain. CDR3 length: 15 residues. Germline V lookup: CDR1 LGHNA, CDR2 YNFKEQ. The V and J ends lost 0 bases and 0 bases respectively, with 8 bases between them. The chain's CDR3 is CASSQEGTMNTEAFF. The CDR3 nucleotides are TGTGCCAGCAGCCAAGAGGGCACCATGAACACTGAAGCTTTCTTT.

The chain employs TRBV11-3 and TRBJ2-3; D remains unclear. The V and J ends lost 4 bases and 2 bases respectively, with 1 base between them. The length of the CDR3 is 11 residues. Germline V gives CDR1 SGHNT, CDR2 YENEEA. The CDR3 reads CASSSTDTQYF. CDR3 sequence (DNA): TGTGCCAGCAGCTCCACAGATACGCAGTATTTT.